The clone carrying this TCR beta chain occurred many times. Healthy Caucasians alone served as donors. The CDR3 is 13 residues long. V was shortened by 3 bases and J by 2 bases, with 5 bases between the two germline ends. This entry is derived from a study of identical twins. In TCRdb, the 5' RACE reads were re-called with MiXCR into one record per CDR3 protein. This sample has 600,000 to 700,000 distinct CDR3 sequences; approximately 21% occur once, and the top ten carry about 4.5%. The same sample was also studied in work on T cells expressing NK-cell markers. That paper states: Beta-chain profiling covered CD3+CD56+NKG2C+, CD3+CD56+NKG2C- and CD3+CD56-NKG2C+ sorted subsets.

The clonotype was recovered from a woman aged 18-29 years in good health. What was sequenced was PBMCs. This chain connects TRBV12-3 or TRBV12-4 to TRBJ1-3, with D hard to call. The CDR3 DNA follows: TGTGCCAGCAGTTTGAAGGCTGGAAACACCATATATTTT. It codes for CASSLKAGNTIYF.